Below are 26 T cell receptor beta chains sequenced from a single sample in a study of OX40 agonist ivuxolimab in advanced cancers. Sequencing used immunoSEQ multiplex PCR; TCRdb keeps in-frame clones, though not all of them. The profile shows 46,000 or so clones, approximately 88% of them singletons. Sample: CD4+ or CD8+ T cells sorted from blood, taken in a trial of the OX40 agonist ivuxolimab. The receptors come from an adult with an advanced solid tumor such as melanoma, head and neck, liver or kidney cancer.

This clone was observed a handful of times. V and J are TRBV6-1 and TRBJ2-3, with 9 bases aligning to TRBD2. Germline V gene lookup returns CDR1 MNHNS and CDR2 SASEGT. The CDR3 extends over 18 amino acids. The ends lost 4 bases at V and 1 base at J; junction bases unmatched: 12. CDR3 DNA: TGTGCCAGCAGTGCGGGGGGTTTAGCGGGGGCCCGCACAGATACGCAGTATTTT. Its protein is CASSAGGLAGARTDTQYF.

This clone was observed a single time. The chain is built from TRBV5-4 and TRBJ2-5; 7 positions agree with TRBD2. Per germline, CDR1 SGHNT and CDR2 YYREEE (reference sequence). The V segment lost 4 bases and the J segment 2 bases; nucleotides outside the gene matches: 14. The CDR3 covers 17 residues. The CDR3 here is CASSHNPLGTKQETQYF. Written as DNA, the CDR3 is TGTGCCAGCAGCCACAACCCCTTGGGGACTAAACAAGAGACCCAGTACTTC.

This chain joins TRBV9 and TRBJ2-5, with D tentatively TRBD2 (5 bases). This CDR3 contains 14 residues. Germline values: CDR1 SGDLS, CDR2 YYNGEE. V was shortened by 2 bases and J by 4 bases, with 12 bases between the two germline ends. The CDR3 sequence: CASSVRTGRETQYF. CDR3 bases: TGTGCCAGCAGCGTCCGAACGGGGAGAGAGACCCAGTACTTC.

CDR3 amino acids: CASSPGDRSSYEQYF. The CDR3 coding sequence is TGTGCCAGCTCACCTGGGGACAGGAGCTCCTACGAGCAGTACTTC. The chain recombines TRBV18 with TRBJ2-7, with 8 bases lining up with TRBD1. Unmatched junction bases numbered 4, after V lost 3 bases and J lost 0 bases. The CDR3 covers 15 residues. The V gene's germline CDR1 is KGHSH and CDR2 LQKENI.

The chain is built from TRBV14 and TRBJ1-1; 10 bases are shared with TRBD1. V lost 3 bases to trimming and J lost 12 bases; unmatched junction nucleotides: 7. The CDR3 runs to 13 residues. Germline CDR1 reads SGHDN; CDR2 reads FVKESK. The CDR3 coding sequence is TGTGCCAGCAGCCAGAGGGGACAGGGGTTAACTTTCTTT. This sequence encodes CASSQRGQGLTFF.

This rearrangement joins TRBV18 to TRBJ2-7; D not resolved. Germline loops: CDR1 KGHSH, CDR2 LQKENI. V was clipped by 2 bases and J by 0 bases, with 11 bases between them. CDR3 length equals 15 residues. The CDR3 loop is CASSPKAVGSYEQYF. In nucleotides, the CDR3 is TGTGCCAGCTCACCAAAAGCCGTGGGCTCCTACGAGCAGTACTTC.

The rearrangement links TRBV4-3 to TRBJ1-4; D not resolved. Trimming took 4 bases from V and 0 from J, leaving 15 bases between them. Germline CDR1 LGHNA, CDR2 YSLEER. The CDR3 is made up of 17 amino acids. CDR3 sequence: CASSPDPSSATNEKLFF. Written as DNA, the CDR3 is TGCGCCAGCAGCCCAGACCCCTCCTCAGCAACTAATGAAAAACTGTTTTTT.

This clone was found once. The chain is built from TRBV6-6 and TRBJ2-7; D possibly corresponds to TRBD2 (5 bases). Deletions cut 11 bases from V and 5 bases from J, with 16 bases between. Germline V gene data show CDR1 as MNHNY and CDR2 as SVGAGI (reference sequence). The CDR3 covers 12 residues. The CDR3 bases are TGTGCCCACGGGGAGCCCACCGACGAGCAGTACTTC. This codes for CAHGEPTDEQYF.

CDR3: CASSQVAAGGADGYTF. CDR3 in DNA: TGCGCCAGCAGCCAAGTCGCGGCAGGGGGCGCGGATGGCTACACCTTC. The J gene is TRBJ1-2, the V gene TRBV4-3, with 8 bases aligning to TRBD1. The V gene end was trimmed by 1 base and the J gene end by 6 bases; junction bases not matched to a gene: 10. The CDR3 has 16 residues. The germline gives CDR1 LGHNA, CDR2 YSLEER.

The chain uses TRBV6-4 and TRBJ2-1; no clear D. Per germline, CDR1 MRHNA and CDR2 SNTAGT. V dropped 2 bases and J dropped 8 bases, with 16 bases sitting between them. The CDR3 is 15 residues long. The CDR3 here is CASSDGLTKRDEQFF. CDR3 in DNA: TGTGCCAGCAGTGACGGCCTAACCAAACGCGATGAGCAGTTCTTC.

The rearrangement uses TRBV7-9 and TRBJ2-3; a possible D gene is TRBD2 (6 bases). The germline CDR1 and CDR2 sequences are SEHNR and FQNEAQ (reference sequence). The CDR3 sequence is 16 residues long. V was trimmed by 6 bases and J by 0 bases, leaving 16 bases between them. CDR3 sequence reads: CASRDPRGISTDTQYF. Written as DNA, the CDR3 is TGTGCCAGCAGGGACCCCCGGGGGATTAGCACAGATACGCAGTATTTT.

This chain joins TRBV5-5 and TRBJ1-1; D uncertain. The V gene's germline CDR1 is SGHKS and CDR2 YYEKEE (reference sequence). The CDR3 is 13 amino acids. V gave up 6 bases and J gave up 3 bases, with 12 bases separating them. For the CDR3, the DNA is TGTGCCAGCACGCCCAGATCGGACACTGAAGCTTTCTTT. Protein product: CASTPRSDTEAFF.

The rearrangement links TRBV19 to TRBJ1-2; D unresolved. Trimming removed 3 bases at V and 5 bases at J, with 13 bases between. From germline, CDR1 is LNHDA and CDR2 SQIVND (reference sequence). CDR3 length: 14 residues. CDR3: CASSIQVVTYGYTF. The CDR3 region has the DNA TGTGCCAGTAGTATCCAGGTTGTAACTTATGGCTACACCTTC.

The chain joins TRBV4-1 to TRBJ2-7; D perhaps matches TRBD1 (5 bases). The length of the CDR3 is 14 residues. V lost 2 bases to trimming and J lost 4 bases, with 12 bases between them. From germline, CDR1 is MGHRA and CDR2 YSYEKL. The chain's CDR3 is CASSQSQKGYEQYF. CDR3 in DNA: TGCGCCAGCAGCCAAAGCCAAAAGGGGTACGAGCAGTACTTC.

The rearrangement joins TRBV7-8 to TRBJ1-5, with D possibly matching TRBD1 (5 bases). V lost 1 base and J 7 bases, leaving 14 bases between the germline ends. This CDR3 is 15 amino acids long. The germline V gene has CDR1 SGHVS and CDR2 FQNEAQ. The CDR3 sequence is CASSLGRGGRQPQHF. The CDR3 nucleotides read TGTGCCAGCAGCTTAGGGAGGGGCGGTCGGCAGCCCCAGCATTTT. Full variable domain (remainder filled in from reference TRBV7-8 and TRBJ1-5): GAGVSQSPRYKVAKRGQDVALRCDPISGHVSLFWYQQALGQGPEFLTYFQNEAQLDKSGLPSDRFFAERPEGSVSTLKIQRTQQEDSAVYLCASSLGRGGRQPQHFGDGTRLSIL.

The chain couples TRBV7-8 to TRBJ2-3, with D unresolved. The CDR3 is 14 amino acids. V lost 1 base, J lost 3 bases, and 8 bases lay in between. Germline-derived CDR1 and CDR2 are SGHVS and FQNEAQ. The CDR3 DNA sequence: TGTGCCAGCAGCTTAGGGTCCCTTACAGATACGCAGTATTTT. Protein sequence: CASSLGSLTDTQYF. The variable domain in full, with the rest retrieved from reference TRBV7-8 and TRBJ2-3, is GAGVSQSPRYKVAKRGQDVALRCDPISGHVSLFWYQQALGQGPEFLTYFQNEAQLDKSGLPSDRFFAERPEGSVSTLKIQRTQQEDSAVYLCASSLGSLTDTQYFGPGTRLTVL.

The chain employs TRBV2 and TRBJ2-1, with TRBD2 identical over 10 bases. This CDR3 has 15 amino acids. Germline CDR1 and CDR2: SNHLY and FYNNEI. The V segment lost 6 bases and the J segment 7 bases; nucleotides outside the gene matches: 9. CDR3 region: CASRDAAGGRNEQFF. CDR3 bases: TGTGCCAGCAGGGACGCAGCGGGAGGGCGGAATGAGCAGTTCTTC.

The V gene is TRBV6-6, the J gene TRBJ1-3, with 8 bases aligning to TRBD1. There are 14 residues in the CDR3. V gave up 4 bases and J gave up 4 bases; unmatched junction bases: 3. Germline lookup yields CDR1 MNHNY and CDR2 SVGAGI (reference sequence). The CDR3 sequence: CASSSTGAGNTIYF. The DNA for the CDR3 is TGTGCCAGCAGTTCGACAGGGGCCGGAAACACCATATATTTT.

This CDR3 reads CASSPESGGSSYNSPLHF. For the CDR3, the DNA is TGCGCCAGCAGCCCAGAATCGGGAGGGAGCTCCTATAATTCACCCCTCCACTTT. The chain recombines TRBV4-3 with TRBJ1-6; D remains ambiguous. The V gene lost 4 bases and the J gene lost 0 bases, with 16 bases spanning the gap. Per the germline V gene, CDR1 is LGHNA and CDR2 is YSLEER. The CDR3 is made up of 18 amino acids.

This chain links TRBV19 with TRBJ1-1; no clear D. The CDR3 runs 14 residues. The germline V and J ends were trimmed by 5 bases and 0 bases, with 10 bases remaining between them. Germline CDR1 is LNHDA and CDR2 is SQIVND (reference sequence). This chain's CDR3 is CASSLTTVNTEAFF. CDR3 coding DNA: TGTGCCAGTAGTCTTACGACGGTGAACACTGAAGCTTTCTTT. The full variable domain, completed using reference TRBV19 and TRBJ1-1, is DGGITQSPKYLFRKEGQNVTLSCEQNLNHDAMYWYRQDPGQGLRLIYYSQIVNDFQKGDIAEGYSVSREKKESFPLTVTSAQKNPTAFYLCASSLTTVNTEAFFGQGTRLTVV.

This chain links TRBV7-2 with TRBJ2-7; possible D gene TRBD1, 5 bases. Germline lookup yields CDR1 SGHTA and CDR2 FQGNSA. The CDR3 runs to 12 residues. The V and J ends lost 5 bases and 1 base respectively, with 6 bases between them. CDR3 residues: CASSNRSYEQYF. As DNA, the CDR3 is TGTGCCAGCAGCAACAGGTCCTACGAGCAGTACTTC.

The CDR3, as DNA: TGTGCCAGCAGCACGGGGGACAGGAGACCCTACGAGCAGTACTTC. It codes for CASSTGDRRPYEQYF. The V and J genes are TRBV5-8 and TRBJ2-7, with 8 nucleotides matching TRBD1. This CDR3 spans 15 amino acids. Germline values: CDR1 SGHTS, CDR2 YDEGEE. V gave up 4 bases and J gave up 2 bases; unmatched junction bases: 8.

The genes are TRBV21-1 and TRBJ2-1; TRBD1, the D gene given by the table, was not confirmed from the DNA. TRBV21-1 constitutes a pseudogene. This CDR3 spans 15 amino acids. The CDR3 region is CASSAPGTGYNEQFF. In nucleotides, the CDR3 is TGTGCCAGCAGCGCCCCCGGGACAGGGTACAATGAGCAGTTCTTC.

This rearrangement joins TRBV9 to TRBJ2-7; 7 bases are shared with TRBD2. The germline V gene encodes CDR1 SGDLS and CDR2 YYNGEE. The junction had 13 bases not matched to a gene; V was cut back by 5 bases and J by 2 bases. This CDR3 has 16 residues. The CDR3 is CASSDNPRTSAYEQYF. The CDR3 nucleotides are TGTGCCAGCAGTGATAACCCAAGGACTAGTGCCTACGAGCAGTACTTC.

The J gene is TRBJ2-7, the V gene TRBV6-5; 7 bases line up with TRBD1. This CDR3 spans 13 amino acids. Germline V gene data show CDR1 as MNHEY and CDR2 as SVGAGI. The V and J ends lost 10 bases and 3 bases, in that order; junction bases with no gene match: 9. DNA for the CDR3: TGTGCCACCTCCCGGGACAGCTTCTACGAGCAGTACTTC. Amino acid sequence: CATSRDSFYEQYF.

The rearrangement uses TRBV11-2 and TRBJ2-3; 8 bases are a match to TRBD2. This CDR3 is 17 amino acids long. Trimming removed 5 bases from V and 0 bases from J; junction bases left unmatched: 10. Germline V gene sequence: CDR1 SGHAT, CDR2 FQNNGV. As DNA, the CDR3 is TGTGCCAGCAGCCATTGGGGGAGCGGGAGTAGCACAGATACGCAGTATTTT. Its protein product is CASSHWGSGSSTDTQYF. Full variable domain (rest looked up from reference TRBV11-2 and TRBJ2-3): EAGVAQSPRYKIIEKRQSVAFWCNPISGHATLYWYQQILGQGPKLLIQFQNNGVVDDSQLPKDRFSAERLKGVDSTLKIQPAKLEDSAVYLCASSHWGSGSSTDTQYFGPGTRLTVL.